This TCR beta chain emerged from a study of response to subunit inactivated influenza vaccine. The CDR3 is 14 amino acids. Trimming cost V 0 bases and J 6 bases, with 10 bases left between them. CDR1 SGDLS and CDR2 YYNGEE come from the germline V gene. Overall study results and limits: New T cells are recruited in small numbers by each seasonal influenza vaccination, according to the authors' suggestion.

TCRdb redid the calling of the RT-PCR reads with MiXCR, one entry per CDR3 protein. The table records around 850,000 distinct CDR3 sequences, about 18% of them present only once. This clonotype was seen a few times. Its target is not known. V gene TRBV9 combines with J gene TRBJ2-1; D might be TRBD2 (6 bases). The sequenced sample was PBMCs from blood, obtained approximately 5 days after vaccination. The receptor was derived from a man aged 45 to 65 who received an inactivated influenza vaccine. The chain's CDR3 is CASSVEVGGNEQFF. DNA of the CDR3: TGTGCCAGCAGCGTAGAGGTGGGGGGCAATGAGCAGTTCTTC.